These 30 T cell receptor beta chains were all obtained from the same sample, sequenced in a study of neurological immune-mediated disorders (dated 2019 in TCRdb). The library was built by means of 5' RACE. Sequencer: Illumina HiSeq 2500. TCRdb trimmed the raw reads at Q25, called clones with MiXCR and kept productive beta chains. For every CDR3 protein sequence, its rows merge into one entry that carries the most common genes and DNA. The sample has some 32,000 distinct CDR3 sequences on record, about 15% of them singletons. Jointly, the top ten make up 25% to 30% of the sample. The sequenced sample consisted of PBMCs. Receptors originate from a man in his 70s in good health.

In this sample, this clonotype turned up a few times. V usage is TRBV28 and J usage is TRBJ2-5, with D maybe TRBD2 (6 bases). The CDR3 loop spans 15 amino acids. From germline, CDR1 is MDHEN and CDR2 SYDVKM. V gave up 2 bases and J gave up 1 base, with 11 bases separating them. The CDR3 loop reads CASSLGLARQETQYF. The CDR3, as DNA: TGTGCCAGCAGTTTAGGGCTAGCGCGCCAAGAGACCCAGTACTTC.

This clonotype has a count of ten or more. The chain combines TRBV5-1 with TRBJ2-4; weak D call: TRBD1 (6 bases). The CDR3 runs to 13 residues. Trimming left V 0 bases short and J 12 bases short, with 13 bases between. Germline V CDR1 and CDR2: SGHRS, YFSETQ. CDR3 nucleotide sequence: TGCGCCAGCAGCTTGGCGGACAGTAAAAATCAGTACTTC. As protein: CASSLADSKNQYF. Based on the CDR3 plus reference TRBV5-1 and TRBJ2-4, the full variable domain is KAGVTQTPRYLIKTRGQQVTLSCSPISGHRSVSWYQQTPGQGLQFLFEYFSETQRNKGNFPGRFSGRQFSNSRSEMNVSTLELGDSALYLCASSLADSKNQYFGAGTRLSVL.

This clonotype was found many times. The V call is TRBV7-9, the J call TRBJ1-1; possible D gene TRBD1, 5 bases. Trimming removed 2 bases from V and 1 base from J, with 8 bases in between. Per germline, CDR1 SEHNR and CDR2 FQNEAQ (reference sequence). The CDR3 contains 14 residues. The CDR3 reads CASSLQGGNTEAFF. The DNA of the CDR3 is TGTGCCAGCAGCTTACAGGGTGGGAACACTGAAGCTTTCTTT.

This clonotype was observed many times. The gene calls are TRBV28 and TRBJ2-4, with D unclear. With 3 bases removed from V and 8 bases from J, the gap between germline ends came to 8 bases. Germline V gives CDR1 MDHEN, CDR2 SYDVKM. The CDR3 sequence is 12 residues long. CDR3: CASSFPLDIQYF. The CDR3 DNA sequence: TGTGCCAGCAGTTTCCCACTTGACATTCAGTACTTC. The full variable domain, with the rest looked up from reference TRBV28 and TRBJ2-4, is DVKVTQSSRYLVKRTGEKVFLECVQDMDHENMFWYRQDPGLGLRLIYFSYDVKMKEKGDIPEGYSVSREKKERFSLILESASTNQTSMYLCASSFPLDIQYFGAGTRLSVL.

Ten or more counts support this clonotype. This chain connects TRBV7-2 to TRBJ2-5, with 14 bases matching TRBD2. Germline CDR1 SGHTA, CDR2 FQGNSA. Trimming cost V 1 base and J 5 bases; bases outside gene matches: 3. The CDR3 is 16 amino acids. CDR3 region: CASSLGTSGGLETQYF. CDR3 in DNA: TGTGCCAGCAGCTTAGGGACTAGCGGGGGGTTGGAGACCCAGTACTTC.

The V and J genes are TRBV29-1 and TRBJ2-4, with D possibly matching TRBD1 (6 bases). From germline, CDR1 is SQVTM and CDR2 ANQGSEA. The CDR3 extends over 12 amino acids. Trimming shortened V by 4 bases and J by 8 bases, and 12 bases separated the two germline ends. The CDR3 DNA is TGCAGCGTTGTTGGGGGCAGGGACATTCAGTACTTC. Its protein product is CSVVGGRDIQYF. Full variable domain (missing parts from reference TRBV29-1 and TRBJ2-4): SAVISQKPSRDICQRGTSLTIQCQVDSQVTMMFWYRQQPGQSLTLIATANQGSEATYESGFVIDKFPISRPNLTFSTLTVSNMSPEDSSIYLCSVVGGRDIQYFGAGTRLSVL.

This clonotype occurred many times. This sequence joins TRBV7-2 and TRBJ1-2; 8 bases align to TRBD1. V dropped 5 bases and J dropped 8; count of bases not matched to a gene: 10. CDR3 length: 14 amino acids. Germline CDR1 and CDR2: SGHTA and FQGNSA. The CDR3 DNA reads TGTGCCAGCAGCCCGGGACAGGATGTCTTCGGCTACACCTTC. This translates into CASSPGQDVFGYTF.

This clonotype was counted ten times or more. This chain joins TRBV6-2 or TRBV6-3 and TRBJ1-2, with a tentative D call TRBD1 (5 bases). This CDR3 is 16 amino acids long. Trimming took off 0 bases at V and 4 bases at J, with 15 bases between the two ends. Germline CDR1 MNHEY, CDR2 SVGEGT. The CDR3 reads CASSYSRIRGPYGYTF. In DNA form, the CDR3 reads TGTGCCAGCAGTTACTCCCGCATCCGGGGACCCTATGGCTACACCTTC.

This clonotype was seen repeatedly, ten times or more. This rearrangement joins TRBV20-1 to TRBJ2-1; possible D gene TRBD1, 6 bases. The CDR3 totals 13 residues. V was pared by 2 bases and J by 2 bases, with 7 bases between. Germline V gives CDR1 DFQATT, CDR2 SNEGSKA (reference sequence). CDR3 protein: CSARPGAYNEQFF. The CDR3 DNA reads as TGCAGTGCTAGACCAGGGGCCTACAATGAGCAGTTCTTC.

This clonotype was observed at least ten times. This sequence joins TRBV5-1 and TRBJ2-1; D unclear. CDR1 is SGHRS and CDR2 is YFSETQ in the germline V gene. This CDR3 has 12 residues. Trimming cost V 4 bases and J 9 bases, with 11 bases left between them. The CDR3: CASSGPLGEQFF. Here the CDR3 DNA reads TGCGCCAGCAGCGGGCCCTTAGGTGAGCAGTTCTTC.

This clonotype was recorded many times. The chain employs TRBV18 and TRBJ1-2; 7 positions match TRBD1. V dropped 3 bases and J dropped 3; count of bases not matched to a gene: 1. The CDR3 consists of 13 residues. Germline CDR1 reads KGHSH; CDR2 reads LQKENI. CDR3 loop: CASSPGTDYGYTF. The CDR3 bases are TGTGCCAGCTCACCCGGGACAGACTATGGCTACACCTTC. Filled out from reference TRBV18 and TRBJ1-2, the complete variable domain reads NAGVMQNPRHLVRRRGQEARLRCSPMKGHSHVYWYRQLPEEGLKFMVYLQKENIIDESGMPKERFSAEFPKEGPSILRIQQVVRGDSAAYFCASSPGTDYGYTFGSGTRLTVV.

This clonotype was observed at least ten times. The chain has TRBV7-2 and TRBJ1-1; D is unresolved. CDR1 and CDR2 from the germline V gene are SGHTA and FQGNSA. The length of the CDR3 is 13 residues. Between the trimmed V and J ends, which lost 5 bases and 0 bases, there was a span of 7 bases. CDR3 region: CASSLTMNTEAFF. CDR3 nucleotide sequence: TGTGCCAGCAGCCTTACTATGAACACTGAAGCTTTCTTT.

The chain has TRBV11-2 and TRBJ1-1; D not resolved. Per germline, CDR1 SGHAT and CDR2 FQNNGV. This CDR3 is 11 amino acids long. The V gene lost 6 bases and the J gene lost 3 bases, with 5 bases spanning the gap. DNA of the CDR3: TGTGCCAGCAGAAAGGACACTGAAGCTTTCTTT. This gives the protein CASRKDTEAFF.

This clonotype has ten or more counts. CDR3 loop: CASSLGSVYNEQFF. The CDR3 nucleotides are TGTGCCAGCAGCTTAGGGTCGGTCTACAATGAGCAGTTCTTC. The J gene is TRBJ2-1, the V gene TRBV7-2, with D unresolved. Trimming stripped 1 base from V and 3 bases from J, with 7 bases between. CDR3 size: 14 residues. The germline gives CDR1 SGHTA, CDR2 FQGNSA.

Comment on this clonotype: At one end, the junction sequence differs from germline, possibly due to a read error. V gene TRBV3-1 combines with J gene TRBJ2-7, with 10 bases lining up with TRBD1. This CDR3 region has 14 residues. Per germline, CDR1 LGHDT and CDR2 YNNKEL (reference sequence). CDR3 nucleotide sequence: TGTGCCAGCATCCAAGGGACAGGGGTCAACGACCAGTACTTC. Translated: CASIQGTGVNDQYF.

This clonotype was seen more than once but under ten times. The rearrangement uses TRBV2 and TRBJ2-7; 9 bases match TRBD1. The ends lost 9 bases at V and 5 bases at J; junction bases unmatched: 8. The CDR3 covers 13 residues. In germline, CDR1 is SNHLY, CDR2 FYNNEI. CDR3 nucleotide sequence: TGTGCCAGAGGCAGGGACAGGGTGGACGAGCAGTACTTC. Translation gives CARGRDRVDEQYF. The entire variable domain, with the rest obtained from reference TRBV2 and TRBJ2-7, is as follows: EPEVTQTPSHQVTQMGQEVILRCVPISNHLYFYWYRQILGQKVEFLVSFYNNEISEKSEIFDDQFSVERPDGSNFTLKIRSTKLEDSAMYFCARGRDRVDEQYFGPGTRLTVT.

Within the sample, this clonotype is medium-sized. The chain carries TRBV24-1 and TRBJ2-5; TRBD1 matches 7 bases. Germline CDR1 reads KGHDR; CDR2 reads SFDVKD. CDR3 size: 15 residues. The V gene end was trimmed by 1 base and the J gene end by 1 base; junction bases not matched to a gene: 2. CDR3 protein: CATSDFRDSQETQYF. CDR3 in DNA: TGTGCCACCAGTGATTTCCGGGACAGCCAAGAGACCCAGTACTTC.

Ten or more counts support this clonotype. This chain links TRBV7-2 with TRBJ2-7; TRBD2 matches at 11 bases. Germline CDR1 is SGHTA and CDR2 is FQGNSA. V shed 5 bases and J 2 bases; nucleotides not matched to a gene: 2. This CDR3 comprises 14 residues. CDR3 sequence reads: CASSVGLAAYEQYF. CDR3 DNA sequence: TGTGCCAGCAGCGTGGGACTAGCGGCCTACGAGCAGTACTTC.

This clonotype was observed many times. J is TRBJ2-2 and V is TRBV9; 9 bases agree with TRBD2. The V gene end was trimmed by 3 bases and the J gene end by 5 bases; junction bases not matched to a gene: 8. The CDR3 extends over 16 amino acids. The germline CDR1 and CDR2 sequences are SGDLS and YYNGEE. The CDR3 nucleotides are TGTGCCAGCAGCGGATTAGCGGGAGTAGGGACCGGGGAGCTGTTTTTT. This sequence encodes CASSGLAGVGTGELFF.

This clonotype was counted ten times or more. The CDR3 loop reads CASSLADYSGEQFF. The CDR3 DNA sequence: TGCGCCAGCAGCTTGGCAGACTATTCGGGAGAGCAGTTCTTC. The rearrangement joins TRBV5-1 to TRBJ2-1; D perhaps matches TRBD2 (5 bases). CDR3 size: 14 residues. The germline V gene has CDR1 SGHRS and CDR2 YFSETQ. V lost 0 bases and J 10 bases, leaving 14 bases between the germline ends.

The sample holds many counts of this clonotype. The rearrangement joins TRBV18 to TRBJ2-6, with D maybe TRBD1 (5 bases). Germline loops: CDR1 KGHSH, CDR2 LQKENI. The V end lost 4 bases, the J end lost 0 bases, and 13 bases lay between the germline ends. This CDR3 comprises 17 residues. CDR3 DNA sequence: TGTGCCAGCTCACTGGGGCCTCCGAACTCTGGGGCCAACGTCCTGACTTTC. It yields the protein CASSLGPPNSGANVLTF.

This clonotype was seen repeatedly, ten times or more. CDR3: CASSLNGPGLQYQETQYF. CDR3 sequence (DNA): TGTGCCAGCAGCTTGAACGGCCCGGGACTCCAGTACCAAGAGACCCAGTACTTC. The genes are TRBV7-9 and TRBJ2-5; TRBD2 is a possible D gene (6 bases). The CDR3 consists of 18 residues. V was cut by 3 bases and J by 0 bases, with 20 bases left in between. Germline values: CDR1 SEHNR, CDR2 FQNEAQ (reference sequence).

In its sample, this clonotype was seen many times. The J gene is TRBJ1-1, the V gene TRBV7-9; D is perhaps TRBD1 (5 bases). V lost 1 base to trimming and J lost 7 bases, with 10 bases between them. CDR3 length equals 13 residues. CDR1 and CDR2 (germline): SEHNR, FQNEAQ (reference sequence). For the CDR3, the DNA is TGTGCCAGCAGCTTAGGTGGGGGGAATGAAGCTTTCTTT. Encoded protein: CASSLGGGNEAFF.

The sample holds many counts of this clonotype. The V and J genes are TRBV20-1 and TRBJ1-5; the D gene is possibly TRBD1 (6 bases). The V end lost 1 base, the J end lost 0 bases, and 7 bases lay between the germline ends. The CDR3 is 14 residues long. The germline gives CDR1 DFQATT, CDR2 SNEGSKA (reference sequence). CDR3 sequence reads: CSARGQASNQPQHF. The CDR3 DNA sequence: TGCAGTGCTAGAGGACAGGCTAGCAATCAGCCCCAGCATTTT.

At least ten counts were recorded for this clonotype. The chain has TRBV20-1 and TRBJ2-7, with TRBD1 identical over 10 bases. The CDR3 length is 13 residues. The ends lost 2 bases at V and 5 bases at J; junction bases unmatched: 3. From germline, CDR1 is DFQATT and CDR2 SNEGSKA (reference sequence). CDR3 sequence reads: CSARTGTGDEQYF. The CDR3 DNA sequence: TGCAGTGCTAGAACCGGGACAGGGGACGAGCAGTACTTC.

The genes are TRBV12-5 and TRBJ2-7; D might be TRBD2 (5 bases). CDR1 is LGHNT, CDR2 FRNRAP, per germline. This CDR3 has 14 residues. V lost 1 base and J 1 base, leaving 8 bases between the germline ends. CDR3 DNA: TGTGCTAGTGGTTTGGGGACTGTATCCTACGAGCAGTACTTC. It translates to CASGLGTVSYEQYF.

In regard to this clonotype: A much more abundant neighbour one base away suggests this may be a read error. As DNA, the CDR3 is TGTGCCAGCAGTTTACGGGACAGGGGGCTAGGGAATTCACCCCTCCACTTT. This sequence encodes CASSLRDRGLGNSPLHF. The V gene is TRBV11-2, the J gene TRBJ1-6; the match to TRBD1 covers 12 bases. J lost 7 bases, V lost 6 bases, and 10 bases had no gene match. Germline V lookup: CDR1 SGHAT, CDR2 FQNNGV. This CDR3 comprises 17 residues.

This clonotype was seen ten or more times. The chain links TRBV12-5 to TRBJ2-1; 10 nucleotides line up with TRBD1. V trimming: 6 bases; J trimming: 7 bases; junction bases outside the gene matches: 12. From germline, CDR1 is LGHNT and CDR2 FRNRAP. This CDR3 contains 16 residues. CDR3 residues: CASGKTRQGATNEQFF. CDR3 sequence (DNA): TGTGCTAGTGGAAAAACCCGACAGGGGGCGACGAATGAGCAGTTCTTC. Using reference TRBV12-5 and TRBJ2-1 for the parts outside the CDR3, the full variable domain is DARVTQTPRHKVTEMGQEVTMRCQPILGHNTVFWYRQTMMQGLELLAYFRNRAPLDDSGMPKDRFSAEMPDATLATLKIQPSEPRDSAVYFCASGKTRQGATNEQFFGPGTRLTVL.

This clonotype was detected ten times or more. The chain combines TRBV5-1 with TRBJ1-2; 12 nucleotides align to TRBD1. The CDR3 contains 14 residues. Per germline, CDR1 SGHRS and CDR2 YFSETQ. V trimming: 4 bases; J trimming: 12 bases; junction bases outside the gene matches: 10. CDR3 sequence reads: CASSDPGQGASHTF. DNA for the CDR3: TGCGCCAGCAGCGACCCGGGACAGGGGGCATCGCACACCTTC.

At least ten counts were recorded for this clonotype. The chain is built from TRBV19 and TRBJ1-1, with TRBD1 matching 12 bases. V dropped 8 bases and J dropped 10; count of bases not matched to a gene: 11. The CDR3 is made up of 14 amino acids. Germline CDR1 reads LNHDA; CDR2 reads SQIVND (reference sequence). The CDR3: CASDTGTGGAAAFF. The CDR3 region has the DNA TGTGCCAGTGACACCGGGACAGGGGGCGCGGCAGCTTTCTTT.